This TCR beta chain appears in the sequencing data of a study of monozygotic twins with cystic fibrosis. The study, taken as a whole, reports: Unrelated CF individuals shared fewer identical clonotypes than monozygotic CF twins. Low clonality (median around 0.0095) suggested a mostly naive repertoire.

Clones were sequenced by immunoSEQ multiplex PCR, and TCRdb holds only the in-frame ones, with some missing. Of roughly 25,000 clones listed, approximately 96% are singletons. This CDR3 has 14 amino acids. After removal of 5 bases from V and 4 bases from J, the junction contained 5 bases not matched to a gene. CDR1 and CDR2 from the germline V gene are LNHDA and SQIVND (reference sequence). With respect to this clone: Its antigen is currently unknown.

The sequence derives from a girl aged 2 to 10 with cystic fibrosis. The specimen was blood. V and J are TRBV19 and TRBJ2-3; 8 bases are a match to TRBD1. The CDR3 sequence: CASSGDRWPDTQYF. DNA for the CDR3: TGTGCCAGTAGTGGGGACAGGTGGCCAGATACGCAGTATTTT.